This T cell receptor beta chain was retrieved from a study of molecular identifiers for immune sequencing clone quantification. Study-wide results and caveats: Spiked TCR RNA from one Jurkat cell reportedly showed up when mixed among one million naive cells.

This clonotype was picked up many times. Antigen specificity is unknown. V was pared by 0 bases and J by 4 bases, with 12 bases between. The CDR3 sequence is 16 residues long. Germline lookup yields CDR1 LGHNA and CDR2 YSLEER. Naive CD8 libraries came from about 20,000 to 1,000,000 sorted cells with 10%, 30% or 50% RNA. Bulk libraries came from a prior protocol with listed TCR primers. TCRdb fed the PCR reads into MiXCR, producing one record per CDR3 protein. The sample lists over 550,000 distinct CDR3 sequences, about 25% seen once, with 0.78% in the top ten. The chain recombines TRBV4-3 with TRBJ2-2; D not resolved. The source material was naive CD8+ T cells from blood, with Jurkat cell RNA spiked in. Subset meaning: FACS-sorted CD8+CD4-CCR7+CD45RA+ naive T cells. The receptor was isolated from a human donor in good health. Some libraries in this study had Jurkat cell RNA spiked in. The DNA of the CDR3 is TGCGCCAGCAGCCAAGATCTAGGAGTGAGCACCGGGGAGCTGTTTTTT. Translated, it gives CASSQDLGVSTGELFF.